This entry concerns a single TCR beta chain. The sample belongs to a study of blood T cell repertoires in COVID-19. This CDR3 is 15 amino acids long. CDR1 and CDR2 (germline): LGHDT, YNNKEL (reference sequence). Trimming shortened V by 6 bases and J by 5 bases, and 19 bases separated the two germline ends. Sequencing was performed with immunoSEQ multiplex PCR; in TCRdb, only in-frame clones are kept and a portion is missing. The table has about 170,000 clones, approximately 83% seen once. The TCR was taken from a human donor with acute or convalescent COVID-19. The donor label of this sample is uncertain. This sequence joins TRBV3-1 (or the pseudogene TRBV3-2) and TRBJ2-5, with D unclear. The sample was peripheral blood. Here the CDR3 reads CASSRRSARSETQYF. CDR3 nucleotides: TGTGCCAGCAGTCGAAGAAGTGCTAGGAGCGAGACCCAGTACTTC.